This TCR beta chain comes out of a study of CD8 T cells in Susac syndrome. The study's findings and limits: The study recognized that the number of individuals in its TCR sequencing and HLA analysis was relatively small.

CDR1 SGHTA and CDR2 FQGNSA come from the germline V gene. The CDR3 sequence is 14 residues long. V was shortened by 1 base and J by 5 bases, with 11 bases between the two germline ends. Concerning this clonotype: What it binds is unknown.

Reverse transcription of about 0.5 to 1 ug RNA was carried out with random hexamers. Multiplex immunoSEQ PCR targeted 54 Vbeta and 13 Jbeta TCR beta segments. TCRdb independently ran MiXCR on the immunoSEQ multiplex PCR reads; one entry per CDR3 protein. In the table there are over 150,000 distinct CDR3 sequences, under 95% of which are singletons. The study sequenced TCR beta in blood CD8+ and CD4+ T cells. TEMRA cells were FACS-enriched, and CD8+ and CD4+ T cells were isolated negatively. The receptor was derived from a human donor with multiple sclerosis. The sequencing sample was made of CD4+ T cells from PBMCs. The chain employs TRBV7-2 and TRBJ2-5, with no clear D. The CDR3 DNA reads as TGTGCCAGCAGCTTAGATCGAGCCGGGGAGACCCAGTACTTC. The encoded protein is CASSLDRAGETQYF.